This T cell receptor beta chain comes out of a study of T cells after posttransplantation cyclophosphamide. Profiled with immunoSEQ multiplex PCR; TCRdb holds only in-frame clones, not every one. Of 3,400 or so clones in the sample, around 95% were seen once. The V gene's germline CDR1 is SGHDT and CDR2 YYEEEE. This CDR3 is 14 amino acids long. The junction had 7 bases not matched to a gene; V was cut back by 4 bases and J by 6 bases. Notes on this clone: Its cognate antigen is unknown.

General observations from the study: Donor CD8+ memory clones often dominated recipient blood repertoires at later times.

The sequence was obtained from a woman between 50 and 59 years old in good health and a related stem cell transplant donor. Sequencing input: naive CD8+ T cells sorted from PBMCs. The J gene is TRBJ2-7, the V gene TRBV5-6; 10 nucleotides match TRBD1. The CDR3 nucleotides are TGTGCCAGCAGCATAGGACAGGGGGTAGGCGAGCAGTACTTC. It specifies CASSIGQGVGEQYF.